This T cell receptor beta chain was retrieved from a study of vaccination and CD4 T cells after COVID-19. Overall study context: Each convalescent patient was PCR positive for SARS-CoV-2 on nasal swab; nine cases were mild and one severe. Stimulation of cells relied on overlapping spike peptides derived from SARS-CoV-2, HCoV-NL63, HCoV-OC43 and HCoV-229E. Study-wide results and caveats: Convalescent patients had 304 of 307 vaccine-specific clones showing spike mono-reactivity.

Treatment of the sample: roughly nine-day PBMC culture with coronavirus spike peptide pools or control peptides (ViraFEST assay). Scientists ran DNA taken from cultured CD4+ T cells through the Oncomine TCR Beta short-read assay for sequencing. Cultures of CD4+ T cells served as the source for extracting genomic DNA. MiXCR, applied by TCRdb to the PCR reads, yields one record per CDR3 protein. There are approximately 20,000 distinct CDR3 sequences in the sample; less than 50% occur only once, and 13% to 15% lies in the top ten. In its sample, this clonotype was seen a few times. Its antigen is currently unknown. The CDR3 is 13 residues long. Per the germline V gene, CDR1 is SGHTA and CDR2 is FQGNSA. The germline V and J ends were trimmed by 6 bases and 9 bases, with 12 bases remaining between them.

The sequenced sample consisted of cultured CD4+ T cells from blood. The sequence came from a human donor with COVID-19. This chain joins TRBV7-2 and TRBJ1-6, with D maybe TRBD1 (5 bases). The DNA of the CDR3 is TGTGCCAGCAGTTCCTCGGGGGGTTCACCCCTCCACTTT. It codes for CASSSSGGSPLHF.